Listed here are 11 T cell receptor beta chains from one sample, sequenced in a study of cytomegalovirus exposure and HLA in healthy donors. Researchers ran the PCR with 60 Vbeta and 13 Jbeta primers. Sequencing used immunoSEQ multiplex PCR; TCRdb keeps in-frame clones, though not all of them. The repertoire has some 180,000 clones, around 75% of them found once; the top ten carry 2.9%. Sequenced sample: PBMCs. All receptors derive from a male donor in good health and CMV-seronegative.

In its sample, this clone was seen a few times. As DNA, the CDR3 is TGTGCCAGCAGTTACAGGGGGCCTCAGCCCCAGCATTTT. Its protein product is CASSYRGPQPQHF. The chain has TRBV2 and TRBJ1-5, with 9 nucleotides matching TRBD1. J gave up 6 bases and V 5 bases, and 2 bases lay outside the gene matches. The CDR3 covers 13 residues. Germline assignment: CDR1 SNHLY and CDR2 FYNNEI.

The CDR3 reads CASSQDYWTGEPQHF. As DNA, the CDR3 is TGCGCCAGCAGCCAAGATTATTGGACAGGGGAGCCCCAGCATTTT. The V gene is TRBV4-1, the J gene TRBJ1-5, with 9 positions matching TRBD1. CDR3 length: 15 residues. CDR1 MGHRA and CDR2 YSYEKL come from the germline V gene. Losses at the gene ends were 0 bases for V and 8 bases for J; bases not matched to a gene: 5.

This chain uses TRBV19 with TRBJ1-4, with 9 bases aligning to TRBD1. With 7 bases clipped from V and 6 bases from J, the junction kept 6 bases outside the gene matches. The CDR3 covers 14 residues. Germline V gene sequence: CDR1 LNHDA, CDR2 SQIVND (reference sequence). CDR3 residues: CASNPGTGYEKLFF. The CDR3 coding sequence is TGTGCCAGTAACCCCGGGACAGGGTATGAAAAACTGTTTTTT.

This clone was seen only once. The chain is built from TRBV7-2 and TRBJ1-2; 7 positions match TRBD1. The germline V gene encodes CDR1 SGHTA and CDR2 FQGNSA. The V and J ends lost 5 bases and 2 bases, in that order; junction bases with no gene match: 8. There are 15 residues in the CDR3. CDR3 loop: CASSPAPDRNYGYTF. DNA for the CDR3: TGTGCCAGCAGCCCGGCACCGGACAGGAACTATGGCTACACCTTC. Together with reference TRBV7-2 and TRBJ1-2, the CDR3 gives the full variable domain: GAGVSQSPSNKVTEKGKDVELRCDPISGHTALYWYRQSLGQGLEFLIYFQGNSAPDKSGLPSDRFSAERTGGSVSTLTIQRTQQEDSAVYLCASSPAPDRNYGYTFGSGTRLTVV.

V usage is TRBV2 and J usage is TRBJ1-3; 7 nucleotides match TRBD1. This CDR3 has 14 residues. Unmatched junction bases numbered 7, after V lost 3 bases and J lost 8 bases. CDR1 is SNHLY and CDR2 is FYNNEI in the germline V gene. CDR3 sequence: CASSDRGREDTIYF. CDR3 coding DNA: TGTGCCAGCAGTGACAGGGGGAGAGAGGACACCATATATTTT.

This clone was seen just once. The germline gene is not matched at one end of the junction; a read error may be the cause. This chain connects TRBV19 to TRBJ1-2; D possibly corresponds to TRBD1 (5 bases). The CDR3 runs to 15 residues. The germline V gene encodes CDR1 LNHDA and CDR2 SQIVND (reference sequence). The CDR3 protein is CASSIGGGWDYGHTF. The CDR3 coding sequence is TGTGCCAGTAGTATAGGGGGAGGATGGGACTATGGCCACACCTTC.

This clone was recorded a few times. The chain recombines TRBV27 with TRBJ2-7; D may be TRBD1 (7 bases). CDR3 length: 14 residues. Looked up from germline, CDR1 is MNHEY and CDR2 is SMNVEV (reference sequence). Trimming shortened V by 5 bases and J by 0 bases, and 11 bases separated the two germline ends. The CDR3 region is CASSRQGLSYEQYF. DNA of the CDR3: TGTGCCAGCAGTCGACAGGGACTCTCCTACGAGCAGTACTTC.

This sequence joins TRBV19 and TRBJ1-3, with 7 bases matching TRBD1. Germline V gives CDR1 LNHDA, CDR2 SQIVND (reference sequence). With V trimmed by 8 bases and J by 0 bases, 7 bases remained unmatched. CDR3 size: 15 residues. The CDR3 protein is CASGPGQYSGNTIYF. CDR3 nucleotide sequence: TGTGCCAGTGGACCGGGACAGTACTCTGGAAACACCATATATTTT.

The chain couples TRBV18 to TRBJ2-1; TRBD2 aligns across 10 bases. Per the germline V gene, CDR1 is KGHSH and CDR2 is LQKENI. V shed 3 bases, J shed 2 bases, and the junction held 7 bases outside the gene matches. The CDR3 spans 17 residues. As DNA, the CDR3 is TGTGCCAGCTCACCGCGGGCTAGCGGGGGAACCTACAATGAGCAGTTCTTC. Its protein product is CASSPRASGGTYNEQFF.

V and J are TRBV30 and TRBJ1-1, with D tentatively TRBD1 (6 bases). Germline V gene data show CDR1 as GTSNPN and CDR2 as SVGIG (reference sequence). Between the trimmed V and J ends, which lost 3 bases and 5 bases, there was a span of 10 bases. The CDR3 contains 12 residues. The CDR3 coding sequence is TGTGCCTGGAGCGAAGGGGGAACTGAAGCTTTCTTT. This codes for CAWSEGGTEAFF.

The V call is TRBV7-7, the J call TRBJ1-5; TRBD1 matches 7 bases. The V segment lost 7 bases and the J segment 1 base; nucleotides outside the gene matches: 4. Germline loops: CDR1 SSHAT, CDR2 FNYEAQ (reference sequence). The CDR3 sequence is 14 residues long. The CDR3 protein is CASTGGVSNQPQHF. CDR3 in DNA: TGTGCCAGCACAGGGGGAGTGAGCAATCAGCCCCAGCATTTT. The whole variable domain, remainder taken from reference TRBV7-7 and TRBJ1-5, is GAGVSQSPRYKVTKRGQDVTLRCDPISSHATLYWYQQALGQGPEFLTYFNYEAQPDKSGLPSDRFSAERPEGSISTLTIQRTEQRDSAMYRCASTGGVSNQPQHFGDGTRLSIL.